Given below is one T cell receptor (beta chain) in context. Its antigen remains unidentified. This CDR3 contains 15 residues. The V gene's germline CDR1 is MNHNS and CDR2 SASEGT. V shed 6 bases and J 11 bases; nucleotides not matched to a gene: 15. Several immunoSEQ 96-well plates shared each subset's DNA, each plate a replicate. Assay: immunoSEQ multiplex PCR; the TCRdb copy retains only in-frame clones and omits some. Among some 200,000 clones listed, roughly 70% were seen once. The source of the sample is a study of shared clonotypes between healthy human individuals. Subsets obtained from CD4+ cells comprised CD45RA+ naive and CD45RA-negative memory cells. Study results and caveats: The naive CD4 repertoires of a few donors were compared, and about 5% of clonotypes were shared.

Material: memory CD4+ T cells sorted from blood. The subset here: CD45RA-negative fraction. This clonotype was obtained from a man aged 25 to 40 in good health. J is TRBJ2-1 and V is TRBV6-1; 8 bases agree with TRBD2. The CDR3 DNA is TGTGCCAGCAGCGAATCACCGGGACTAGGATTTAAGCAGTTCTTC. Its translation: CASSESPGLGFKQFF.